The 18 T cell receptor beta chains listed next were all sequenced from one sample in a study of T cell changes during pregnancy in multiple sclerosis. Data came from immunoSEQ multiplex PCR; TCRdb stores just in-frame clones and leaves some out. Among 30,000 or so clones listed, approximately 92% were seen once. The sequencing here drew on CD4+ T cells from peripheral blood mononuclear cells, taken in the second trimester of pregnancy. Receptors were obtained from a female donor with multiple sclerosis, enrolled in a pregnancy study.

This chain uses TRBV19 with TRBJ2-5; D call uncertain. The CDR3 contains 11 residues. Trimming pared 6 bases from V and 4 bases from J, leaving 6 bases between. Germline V gene sequence: CDR1 LNHDA, CDR2 SQIVND (reference sequence). The CDR3 nucleotides are TGTGCCAGTAGAATCGGAGAGACCCAGTACTTC. Protein product: CASRIGETQYF. Variable domain in full (rest from reference TRBV19 and TRBJ2-5): DGGITQSPKYLFRKEGQNVTLSCEQNLNHDAMYWYRQDPGQGLRLIYYSQIVNDFQKGDIAEGYSVSREKKESFPLTVTSAQKNPTAFYLCASRIGETQYFGPGTRLLVL.

The chain links TRBV9 to TRBJ1-6, with D unresolved. This CDR3 is built from 15 residues. Trimming pared 0 bases from V and 9 bases from J, leaving 13 bases between. The germline CDR1 and CDR2 sequences are SGDLS and YYNGEE. CDR3 nucleotides: TGTGCCAGCAGCGTAGACCCCACGGGAGCTTCACCCCTCCACTTT. Its protein product is CASSVDPTGASPLHF.

This chain uses TRBV6-5 with TRBJ1-2, with 10 bases identical to TRBD1. This CDR3 is 15 amino acids long. The germline V gene encodes CDR1 MNHEY and CDR2 SVGAGI. Losses at the gene ends were 6 bases for V and 8 bases for J; bases not matched to a gene: 12. The CDR3 loop reads CASRKGQGSSGGYTF. The CDR3, as DNA: TGTGCCAGCAGGAAGGGACAGGGGTCAAGTGGAGGCTACACCTTC.

The rearrangement uses TRBV4-3 and TRBJ1-1; D gene ambiguous. CDR1 is LGHNA and CDR2 is YSLEER in the germline V gene. This CDR3 comprises 14 residues. V was clipped by 1 base and J by 3 bases, with 9 bases between them. Written as DNA, the CDR3 is TGCGCCAGCAGCCAAGGGAGCCGCGACACTGAAGCTTTCTTT. Protein sequence: CASSQGSRDTEAFF.

The chain combines TRBV11-2 with TRBJ2-2; 8 nucleotides align to TRBD2. The germline CDR1 and CDR2 sequences are SGHAT and FQNNGV. The CDR3 is 13 amino acids. The junction had 4 bases not matched to a gene; V was cut back by 3 bases and J by 10 bases. CDR3 nucleotides: TGTGCCAGCAGCTTCTCGGGGGGGTTGGAGCTGTTTTTT. It codes for CASSFSGGLELFF.

The V gene is TRBV6-1, the J gene TRBJ1-6, with D uncertain. Germline lookup yields CDR1 MNHNS and CDR2 SASEGT. Deletions cut 1 base from V and 9 bases from J, with 10 bases between. This CDR3 has 14 amino acids. The CDR3 reads CASSEGGAPSPLHF. The CDR3 DNA reads TGTGCCAGCAGTGAAGGTGGAGCCCCTTCACCCCTCCACTTT.

The chain has TRBV7-2 and TRBJ1-5; a weak D match, TRBD1 (5 bases). Germline-derived CDR1 and CDR2 are SGHTA and FQGNSA. V was clipped by 0 bases and J by 6 bases, with 12 bases between them. The CDR3 loop spans 15 amino acids. The CDR3 loop is CASSLAGPWSQPQHF. CDR3 in DNA: TGTGCCAGCAGCTTAGCGGGGCCTTGGAGTCAGCCCCAGCATTTT.

V is TRBV9 and J is TRBJ2-1; 9 nucleotides agree with TRBD2. Germline V lookup: CDR1 SGDLS, CDR2 YYNGEE. After removal of 0 bases from V and 7 bases from J, the junction contained 11 bases not matched to a gene. The CDR3 contains 17 residues. The CDR3 reads CASSVEGSGGPRNEQFF. DNA for the CDR3: TGTGCCAGCAGCGTAGAGGGTAGCGGGGGCCCTAGGAATGAGCAGTTCTTC. The full variable domain, with the rest looked up from reference TRBV9 and TRBJ2-1, is DSGVTQTPKHLITATGQRVTLRCSPRSGDLSVYWYQQSLDQGLQFLIQYYNGEERAKGNILERFSAQQFPDLHSELNLSSLELGDSALYFCASSVEGSGGPRNEQFFGPGTRLTVL.

V gene TRBV21-1 combines with J gene TRBJ1-4; the table's D call, TRBD1, has no DNA check behind it. TRBV21-1 is deemed a pseudogene. This CDR3 spans 14 amino acids. Here the CDR3 DNA reads TGTGCCAGCAGGATACAGGGGACTAATGAAAAACTGTTTTTT. Translated, it gives CASRIQGTNEKLFF.

The chain employs TRBV7-9 and TRBJ2-6; 7 bases agree with TRBD1. V was pared by 5 bases and J by 3 bases, with 4 bases of the junction left unmatched. In germline, CDR1 is SEHNR, CDR2 FQNEAQ (reference sequence). This CDR3 comprises 15 residues. CDR3 in DNA: TGTGCCAGCAGCCATACAGGGGTTGGGGCCAACGTCCTGACTTTC. It translates to CASSHTGVGANVLTF.

In its sample, this clone was seen once. Compared with germline, one end of the junction differs, possibly owing to a read error. CDR3 coding DNA: TGTGCTAGCAGCCCCGGGGATGACGGGGGGACTGAGCAGTTCTTC. Protein product: CASSPGDDGGTEQFF. The V call is TRBV7-7, the J call TRBJ2-1; 7 bases agree with TRBD2. Germline values: CDR1 SSHAT, CDR2 FNYEAQ (reference sequence). CDR3 length equals 15 residues.

The rearrangement links TRBV7-9 to TRBJ2-3; 9 nucleotides line up with TRBD1. The ends lost 1 base at V and 2 bases at J; junction bases unmatched: 10. This CDR3 has 18 amino acids. The V gene's germline CDR1 is SEHNR and CDR2 FQNEAQ (reference sequence). In DNA, the CDR3 is TGTGCCAGCAGCTTAGGCGGATCCACAGGGGGCAACACAGATACGCAGTATTTT. This gives the protein CASSLGGSTGGNTDTQYF.

The rearrangement joins TRBV28 to TRBJ1-4; D is ambiguous. This CDR3 comprises 14 residues. Trimming stripped 2 bases from V and 11 bases from J, with 15 bases between. Per germline, CDR1 MDHEN and CDR2 SYDVKM. The CDR3 DNA follows: TGTGCCAGCAGTTTAACGTTCGGAGGGCCTAAACTGTTTTTT. Its translation: CASSLTFGGPKLFF.

This clone was picked up a small number of times. The genes are TRBV2 and TRBJ1-2; D may be TRBD1 (6 bases). Trimming removed 5 bases from V and 5 bases from J, with 15 bases in between. The CDR3 sequence is 14 residues long. CDR1 SNHLY and CDR2 FYNNEI come from the germline V gene. CDR3 amino acids: CASSPTGSGYGYTF. CDR3 in DNA: TGTGCCAGCAGTCCCACAGGGTCGGGGTATGGCTACACCTTC.

V usage is TRBV5-4 and J usage is TRBJ2-2, with 7 positions matching TRBD1. The V segment lost 4 bases and the J segment 2 bases; nucleotides outside the gene matches: 5. Germline assignment: CDR1 SGHNT and CDR2 YYREEE (reference sequence). The CDR3 length is 15 residues. The CDR3 sequence is CASSRDRDNTGELFF. DNA for the CDR3: TGTGCCAGCAGCCGGGACAGAGATAACACCGGGGAGCTGTTTTTT.

The chain carries TRBV6-4 and TRBJ1-1; D gene unclear. Germline values: CDR1 MRHNA, CDR2 SNTAGT. The V end lost 6 bases, the J end lost 0 bases, and 8 bases lay between the germline ends. The CDR3 has 13 amino acids. CDR3 protein: CASSVEVNTEAFF. In DNA, the CDR3 is TGTGCCAGCAGCGTTGAGGTGAACACTGAAGCTTTCTTT.

The gene calls are TRBV19 and TRBJ2-1, with TRBD2 as a possible D gene (6 bases). The CDR3 has 13 amino acids. CDR1 LNHDA and CDR2 SQIVND come from the germline V gene (reference sequence). V dropped 6 bases and J dropped 4 bases, with 10 bases sitting between them. Here the CDR3 reads CASSGGLYNEQFF. The CDR3 nucleotides are TGTGCCAGTAGCGGGGGACTTTACAATGAGCAGTTCTTC.

The CDR3 region has the DNA TGTGCCAGCAGCGTAGATCGAGGAATCGGCGTCTATGGCTACACCTTC. It specifies CASSVDRGIGVYGYTF. The gene calls are TRBV9 and TRBJ1-2; D is unclear. V lost 0 bases and J 4 bases, leaving 16 bases between the germline ends. This CDR3 region has 16 residues. CDR1 SGDLS and CDR2 YYNGEE come from the germline V gene.